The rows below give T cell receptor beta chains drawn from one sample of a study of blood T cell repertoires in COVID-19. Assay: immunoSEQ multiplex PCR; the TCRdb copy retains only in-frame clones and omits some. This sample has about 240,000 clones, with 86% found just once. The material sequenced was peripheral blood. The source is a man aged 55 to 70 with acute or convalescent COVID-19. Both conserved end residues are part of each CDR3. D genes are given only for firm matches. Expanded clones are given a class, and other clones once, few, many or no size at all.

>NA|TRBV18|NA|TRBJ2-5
TGTGCCAGCTCACCTACCAGCAGCGTTCGAGAGACCCAGTACTTC
CASSPTSSVRETQYF
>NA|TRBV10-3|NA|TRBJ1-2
TGTGCCATCAGTGAGGGGCGGACTGACTATTCAAACTATGGCTACACCTTC
CAISEGRTDYSNYGYTF
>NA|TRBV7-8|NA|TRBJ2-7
TGTGCCAGCAGCTTAGCACGGGGTAAATACGAGCAGTACTTC
CASSLARGKYEQYF
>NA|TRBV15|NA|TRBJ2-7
TGTGCCACCAGCAGAGTAGTGGGCGTCTCCTACGAGCAGTACTTC
CATSRVVGVSYEQYF
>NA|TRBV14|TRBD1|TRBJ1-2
TGTGCCAGCAGCGCCGGGACAGGACCCTATGGCTACACCTTC
CASSAGTGPYGYTF
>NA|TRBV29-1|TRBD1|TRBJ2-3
TGCAGCGGACAGGGGGCTCTTCACACAGATACGCAGTATTTT
CSGQGALHTDTQYF
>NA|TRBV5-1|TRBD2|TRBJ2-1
TGCGCCAGCAGCTCCCAAGGACTAGATATTGAGCAGTTCTTC
CASSSQGLDIEQFF
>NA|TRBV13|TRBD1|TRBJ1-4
TGTGCCAGCAGCACACGGACAGGGGCGCGGGCTAATGAAAAACTGTTTTTT
CASSTRTGARANEKLFF
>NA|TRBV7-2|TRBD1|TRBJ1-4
TGTGCCAGCAGCGCCGACAGGGGCGAAAAACTGTTTTTT
CASSADRGEKLFF
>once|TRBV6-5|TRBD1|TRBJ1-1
TGTGCCAGCAGTTATCGCAGGGGGAGTACTGAAGCTTTCTTT
CASSYRRGSTEAFF
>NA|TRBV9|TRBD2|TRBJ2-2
TGTGCCAGCAGCGTAGGGACTAGCGATCGTACCGGGGAGCTGTTTTTT
CASSVGTSDRTGELFF
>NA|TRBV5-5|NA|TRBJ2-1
TGTGCCAGCAGCTTGGAATCTTCGGGATCCGGAAATGAGCAGTTCTTC
CASSLESSGSGNEQFF
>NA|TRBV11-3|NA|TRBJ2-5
TGTGCCAGCAGCTTAGATAATATACTGGGGGCTGAGACCCAGTACTTC
CASSLDNILGAETQYF
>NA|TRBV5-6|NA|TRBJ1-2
TGTGCCAGCAGCTTGGACAGGGCGAAAGGCTACACCTTC
CASSLDRAKGYTF
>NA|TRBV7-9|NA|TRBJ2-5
TGTGCCAGCTCGTGGCCGAGGGCCCAAGAGACCCAGTACTTC
CASSWPRAQETQYF
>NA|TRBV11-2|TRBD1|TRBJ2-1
TGTGCCAGCAGTCAGAGGGGAGGACAGGGAGTGAATGAGCAGTTCTTC
CASSQRGGQGVNEQFF
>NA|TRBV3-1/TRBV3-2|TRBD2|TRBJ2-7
TGTGCCAGCAGCCAAACTAGCGGGAGTATCTCGTACGAGCAGTACTTC
CASSQTSGSISYEQYF
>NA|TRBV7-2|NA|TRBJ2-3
TGTGCCAGCAGCTTAATGCTCTCGGGGGCAGATACGCAGTATTTT
CASSLMLSGADTQYF
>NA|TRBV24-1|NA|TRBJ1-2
TGTGCCACCAGTGATTTGACGTTCGCAGGCTACAACTTC
CATSDLTFAGYNF
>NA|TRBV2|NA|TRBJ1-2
TGTGCCAGCAGTGAATATCTATCTGGCTACACCTTC
CASSEYLSGYTF
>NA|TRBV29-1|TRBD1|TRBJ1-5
TGCAGCGTGCGGGAACAGGGGATGAATCAGCCCCAGCATTTT
CSVREQGMNQPQHF
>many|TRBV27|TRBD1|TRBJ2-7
TGTGCCAGCTCGACAGGGCTCCCCTACGAGCAGTACTTC
CASSTGLPYEQYF
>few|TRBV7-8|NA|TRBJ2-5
TGTGCCAGCAGCCCCCTTCGGAGGGAAGAGACCCAGTACTTC
CASSPLRREETQYF
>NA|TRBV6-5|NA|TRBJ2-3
TGTGCCAGCAGTTCGTCCGGGAGATGGGATACGCAGTATTTT
CASSSSGRWDTQYF
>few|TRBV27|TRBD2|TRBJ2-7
TGTGCCAGCAGAGCTAGCGGGACAAACCACTACGAGCAGTACTTC
CASRASGTNHYEQYF
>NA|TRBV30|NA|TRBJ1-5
TGTGCCTGGAGTGGTACAGGCGTGGGGCCCCAGCATTTT
CAWSGTGVGPQHF
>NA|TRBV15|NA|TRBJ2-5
TGTGCCACCCGAGCACCCAGGGGTAACCAAGAGACCCAGTACTTC
CATRAPRGNQETQYF
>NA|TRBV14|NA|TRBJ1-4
TGTGCCAGCAGCCCCGGGACTCTATCTGAAAAACTGTTTTTT
CASSPGTLSEKLFF
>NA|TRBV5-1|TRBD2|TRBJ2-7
TGCGCCAGCAGCTTGGGGACGGGGGGTAATCCCTACGAGCAGTACTTC
CASSLGTGGNPYEQYF
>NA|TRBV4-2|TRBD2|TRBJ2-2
TGTGCCAGCAGCCAAGATAGGGCGGGAGGGTCGAACACCGGGGAGCTGTTTTTT
CASSQDRAGGSNTGELFF
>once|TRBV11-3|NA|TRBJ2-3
TGTGCCAGCAGCCGCGGGACTGTTAGCACAGATACGCAGTATTTT
CASSRGTVSTDTQYF
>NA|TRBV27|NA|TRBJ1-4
TGTGCCAGCAGTTTGAACCCTGGAGGGAATGAAAAACTGTTTTTT
CASSLNPGGNEKLFF
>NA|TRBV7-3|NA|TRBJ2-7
TGTGCCAGCAGCTTAACAGGCAGCGTCAACTACTTC
CASSLTGSVNYF
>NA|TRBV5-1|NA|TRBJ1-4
TGCGCCAGCAGCTTCCGACTAGCGGGAGGGGTTAATGAAAAACTGTTTTTT
CASSFRLAGGVNEKLFF
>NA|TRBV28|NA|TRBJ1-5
TGTGCCAGCAGACAGAACACCAGGTTTCCCTTCCGATTGAGCAATCAGCCCCAGCATTTT
CASRQNTRFPFRLSNQPQHF
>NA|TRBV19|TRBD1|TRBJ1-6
TGTGCCAGTAGTTCGGGACAGATTACGAATTCACCCCTCCACTTT
CASSSGQITNSPLHF
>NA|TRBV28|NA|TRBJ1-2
TGTGCCAGCAGTAATAACAGGTACTATGGCTACACCTTC
CASSNNRYYGYTF
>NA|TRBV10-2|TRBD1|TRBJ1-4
TGCGCCAGCAGTGACCGGGACAGATCAACTAATGAAAAACTGTTTTTT
CASSDRDRSTNEKLFF
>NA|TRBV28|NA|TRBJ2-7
TGTGCCAGCAGTTCAGGGGGACTTCTCACCTACGAGCAGTACTTC
CASSSGGLLTYEQYF
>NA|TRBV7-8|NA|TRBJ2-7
TGTGCCAGCAGCGGGAGGACAGGACAACCACTACTTGGGTACTTC
CASSGRTGQPLLGYF
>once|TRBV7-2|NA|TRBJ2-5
TGTGCCAGCAGCTTAGACCCCAGCGGGCAAGAGACCCAGTACTTC
CASSLDPSGQETQYF